The T cell receptor beta chain described here comes from a study of CD8 T cells in ankylosing spondylitis. Findings and limits, study-wide: From matched ankylosing spondylitis synovial fluid, disease-linked clones were reportedly recovered at significantly enriched levels. Earlier authors reported some of these motif variants in reactive arthritis synovial fluid and blood.

The V and J ends lost 4 bases and 2 bases, in that order; junction bases with no gene match: 3. The CDR3 loop spans 14 amino acids. CDR1 is MNHNS and CDR2 is SASEGT in the germline V gene. It was by quantitative 5'-RACE with molecular barcodes that TCR beta libraries were made. One entry per CDR3 protein, called by TCRdb with MiXCR from the 5' RACE reads. The sample has approximately 150,000 distinct CDR3 sequences; around 9.6% are singletons. As for this clonotype: The target antigen is unknown.

The chain carries TRBV6-1 and TRBJ2-5, with 8 nucleotides matching TRBD1. The receptor's source is a female donor with ankylosing spondylitis or in good health (not recorded which). The sample was blood, either unsorted or a sorted T cell fraction (not recorded which). CDR3 sequence reads: CASSGGTGQETQYF. Written as DNA, the CDR3 is TGTGCCAGCAGTGGGGGGACAGGACAAGAGACCCAGTACTTC.